These T cell receptor beta chains were read from a single sample in a study of cytomegalovirus exposure and HLA in healthy donors. The assay was immunoSEQ multiplex PCR, and TCRdb's table has in-frame clones only and misses some. The repertoire consists of over 150,000 clones, with over 85% occurring once and the leading ten covering 10%. The sample comprised PBMCs. The receptors here all came from a young woman in good health and CMV-seropositive. Each CDR3 is given with its conserved first and last residue. The D gene is left open where the match is weak. Clone size is not always given. Where it is, it says once, few, many or a class for expanded clones.

CDR3 DNA: TGTGCCAGCAGACTTAGCATCGGGGGGAACTCCTACGAGCAGTACTTC
CDR3 protein: CASRLSIGGNSYEQYF
V gene: TRBV11-1
J gene: TRBJ2-7
clone size: -
D gene: TRBD2

CDR3 DNA: TGTGCCAGCAGCTTAGGGCTAGCGGGACAAGAGACCCAGTACTTC
CDR3 protein: CASSLGLAGQETQYF
V gene: TRBV7-3
J gene: TRBJ2-5
clone size: -
D gene: TRBD2

CDR3 DNA: TGTGCCACCAGCAGACACAGGGTATACGAGCAGTACTTC
CDR3 protein: CATSRHRVYEQYF
V gene: TRBV15
J gene: TRBJ2-7
clone size: -
D gene: -

CDR3 DNA: TGTGCTAGTGGTCCCTGGTACGGGACAGGGGTAGGGCGGCAAGATACGCAGTATTTT
CDR3 protein: CASGPWYGTGVGRQDTQYF
V gene: TRBV12-5
J gene: TRBJ2-3
clone size: -
D gene: TRBD1

CDR3 DNA: TGTGCCAGCTCACCAGTCGGGGCAGGGGGCGACGGGGAGCTGTTTTTT
CDR3 protein: CASSPVGAGGDGELFF
V gene: TRBV18
J gene: TRBJ2-2
clone size: -
D gene: TRBD1

CDR3 DNA: TGTGCCAGCAGTACAGGGTCCGGAAGGACGCAGTATTTT
CDR3 protein: CASSTGSGRTQYF
V gene: TRBV2
J gene: TRBJ2-3
clone size: -
D gene: -

CDR3 DNA: TGTGCCAGCAGCCTCACCGGGGGAGGTGCTAAAGAGACCCAGTACTTC
CDR3 protein: CASSLTGGGAKETQYF
V gene: TRBV6-6
J gene: TRBJ2-5
clone size: -
D gene: -

CDR3 DNA: TGCGCCAGCAGCCAAGATATGGGATGGTCTAGCAGCCACTACGAGCAGTACTTC
CDR3 protein: CASSQDMGWSSSHYEQYF
V gene: TRBV4-1
J gene: TRBJ2-7
clone size: -
D gene: -

CDR3 DNA: TGTGCCAGCAGCTTGGTACAAGAGACCCAGTACTTC
CDR3 protein: CASSLVQETQYF
V gene: TRBV5-4
J gene: TRBJ2-5
clone size: -
D gene: -

CDR3 DNA: TGTGCCAGCAGTAGACAGGGGGGCAATCAGCCCCAGCATTTT
CDR3 protein: CASSRQGGNQPQHF
V gene: TRBV2
J gene: TRBJ1-5
clone size: -
D gene: TRBD1

CDR3 DNA: TGTGCCTGGAGGGGACTAGCGGGAGGTAGGAATGAGCAGTTCTTC
CDR3 protein: CAWRGLAGGRNEQFF
V gene: TRBV30
J gene: TRBJ2-1
clone size: -
D gene: TRBD2

CDR3 DNA: TGTGCCAGCAGCGCGCACTACGAGCAGTACTTC
CDR3 protein: CASSAHYEQYF
V gene: TRBV11-2
J gene: TRBJ2-7
clone size: few
D gene: -

CDR3 DNA: TGCGCCAGCAGCCAAGTGGAGGGTATTAATGCTGAAGCTTTCTTT
CDR3 protein: CASSQVEGINAEAFF
V gene: TRBV4-1
J gene: TRBJ1-1
clone size: -
D gene: -

CDR3 DNA: TGCAGCGTATATCGGGACAGGGTGGATCTCGGCTACACCTTC
CDR3 protein: CSVYRDRVDLGYTF
V gene: TRBV29-1
J gene: TRBJ1-2
clone size: -
D gene: TRBD1

CDR3 DNA: TGTGCCAGCAGTTTAGGGGGGTTAGGTAGCGAGCAGTACTTC
CDR3 protein: CASSLGGLGSEQYF
V gene: TRBV28
J gene: TRBJ2-7
clone size: -
D gene: -

CDR3 DNA: TGTGCCAGCAGTTTTACAGGGGCGAACACCGGGGAGCTGTTTTTT
CDR3 protein: CASSFTGANTGELFF
V gene: TRBV27
J gene: TRBJ2-2
clone size: -
D gene: TRBD1

CDR3 DNA: TGTGCCATCAGTGAAACCGGACTAGCGGGAGGGCCGGGGGAGACCCAGTACTTC
CDR3 protein: CAISETGLAGGPGETQYF
V gene: TRBV10-3
J gene: TRBJ2-5
clone size: -
D gene: TRBD2

CDR3 DNA: TGTGCCAGCAGTTTACAGCGGGACCGCCTCTCCTACGAGCAGTACTTC
CDR3 protein: CASSLQRDRLSYEQYF
V gene: TRBV28
J gene: TRBJ2-7
clone size: -
D gene: TRBD2

CDR3 DNA: TGCGCCAGCAGCACACTAGCGGGAGGATCAGATACGCAGTATTTT
CDR3 protein: CASSTLAGGSDTQYF
V gene: TRBV5-1
J gene: TRBJ2-3
clone size: -
D gene: TRBD2

CDR3 DNA: TGTGCCAGCAGCTTACTCACAGGGGGACGACAGCCCCAGCATTTT
CDR3 protein: CASSLLTGGRQPQHF
V gene: TRBV7-2
J gene: TRBJ1-5
clone size: few
D gene: TRBD1

CDR3 DNA: TGTGCCAGCAGAATAGTGACCGGGGAGCTGTTTTTT
CDR3 protein: CASRIVTGELFF
V gene: TRBV28
J gene: TRBJ2-2
clone size: once
D gene: -

CDR3 DNA: TGTGCCACCGCGAGGGGCGGGAGGATCAACGAGCAGTACTTC
CDR3 protein: CATARGGRINEQYF
V gene: TRBV7-2
J gene: TRBJ2-7
clone size: once
D gene: TRBD2

CDR3 DNA: TGTGCCAGCTCGCGGGGGGCGAACACTGAAGCTTTCTTT
CDR3 protein: CASSRGANTEAFF
V gene: TRBV18
J gene: TRBJ1-1
clone size: -
D gene: -

CDR3 DNA: TGTGCCAGCAGTGGACCAGGTAGCAATCAGCCCCAGCATTTT
CDR3 protein: CASSGPGSNQPQHF
V gene: TRBV2
J gene: TRBJ1-5
clone size: -
D gene: -

CDR3 DNA: TGTGCCAGCACCCTCCAGGGCAGCTCTGGAAACACCATATATTTT
CDR3 protein: CASTLQGSSGNTIYF
V gene: TRBV7-9
J gene: TRBJ1-3
clone size: -
D gene: -